The 23 T cell receptor beta chains presented below share a single source sample, sequenced in a study of T cells in Graves' hyperthyroidism and ophthalmopathy. Amplified TCR beta CDR3 regions came from RNA transcripts. HTBI primers were used for first-round RT-PCR of the TCR CDR3. TCRdb reprocessed the multiplex PCR reads with MiXCR, giving one entry per CDR3 protein. The data show 550,000 to 650,000 distinct CDR3 sequences, about 15% seen once. The material sequenced was blood. All receptors come from a woman between 35 and 50 years old with Graves' hyperthyroidism.

The sample holds many counts of this clonotype. This sequence joins TRBV3-1 and TRBJ2-1; 11 bases agree with TRBD2. Germline V gene sequence: CDR1 LGHDT, CDR2 YNNKEL (reference sequence). The CDR3 spans 15 residues. After removal of 4 bases from V and 9 bases from J, the junction contained 8 bases not matched to a gene. The CDR3, as DNA: TGTGCCAGCAGCCCGGGACTAGCGGAACGCACTGAGCAGTTCTTC. This sequence encodes CASSPGLAERTEQFF.

This clonotype was seen a handful of times. This chain links TRBV29-1 with TRBJ1-1; D possibly corresponds to TRBD1 (5 bases). The CDR3 length is 13 residues. Germline CDR1 is SQVTM and CDR2 is ANQGSEA. The V gene lost 7 bases and the J gene lost 1 base, with 13 bases spanning the gap. CDR3 in DNA: TGCAGCGGCGACAGAATCTCGAACACTGAAGCTTTCTTT. Encoded protein: CSGDRISNTEAFF.

V is TRBV7-9 and J is TRBJ1-5, with TRBD1 matching over 7 bases. The CDR3 covers 17 residues. Germline loops: CDR1 SEHNR, CDR2 FQNEAQ (reference sequence). The V segment lost 0 bases and the J segment 7 bases; nucleotides outside the gene matches: 12. The DNA for the CDR3 is TGTGCCAGCAGCTTAGCCGGGCAGGGGGTGATCTACCAGCCCCAGCATTTT. Translating gives CASSLAGQGVIYQPQHF.

The genes are TRBV3-1 and TRBJ2-1; D is unresolved. The germline V gene encodes CDR1 LGHDT and CDR2 YNNKEL (reference sequence). V shed 4 bases and J shed 10 bases, with 17 bases lying between them. The CDR3 runs 14 residues. Here the CDR3 reads CASSPSTGRTEQFF. The DNA for the CDR3 is TGTGCCAGCAGCCCCTCGACCGGGCGAACGGAGCAGTTCTTC.

At least ten counts were recorded for this clonotype. The V and J genes are TRBV24-1 and TRBJ2-1; 8 bases map to TRBD1. V lost 1 base to trimming and J lost 9 bases; unmatched junction nucleotides: 4. The CDR3 spans 14 residues. Germline assignment: CDR1 KGHDR and CDR2 SFDVKD. CDR3 residues: CATSDFGRGPEQFF. CDR3 DNA sequence: TGTGCCACCAGTGATTTTGGCAGGGGGCCTGAGCAGTTCTTC.

The chain combines TRBV20-1 with TRBJ1-1, with a weak D call TRBD1 (5 bases). V was pared by 4 bases and J by 3 bases, with 9 bases between. Germline loops: CDR1 DFQATT, CDR2 SNEGSKA (reference sequence). The CDR3 covers 12 residues. The CDR3 region has the DNA TGCAGTGCTACGGACAAATACACTGAAGCTTTCTTT. Its protein product is CSATDKYTEAFF.

The chain carries TRBV9 and TRBJ1-6, with unresolved D. CDR3 length: 19 amino acids. V lost 7 bases to trimming and J lost 5 bases, with 28 bases between them. Germline V lookup: CDR1 SGDLS, CDR2 YYNGEE. The CDR3 nucleotides read TGTGCCAGCCTCGAGGCCGGAATTCAAATTGGACGCAATAATTCACCCCTCCACTTT. Residues: CASLEAGIQIGRNNSPLHF.

This clonotype was counted a few times. This CDR3 is CSAPGLAGGRQETQYF. CDR3 coding DNA: TGCAGCGCCCCGGGACTAGCGGGAGGGAGGCAAGAGACCCAGTACTTC. J is TRBJ2-5 and V is TRBV29-1; 16 bases line up with TRBD2. Germline V lookup: CDR1 SQVTM, CDR2 ANQGSEA. The length of the CDR3 is 16 residues. Trimming at V came to 7 bases and at J to 2 bases, leaving 7 bases not matched to a gene.

For this clonotype: Since a much larger clone is just one base distant, this may be a read error. The CDR3 does not end in the conserved phenylalanine or tryptophan, so this is likely a read error. The chain has TRBV6-1 and TRBJ2-1, with D possibly matching TRBD1 (5 bases). Germline CDR1 is MNHNS and CDR2 is SASEGT. The CDR3 runs to 13 residues. V shed 6 bases and J shed 4 bases, with 10 bases lying between them. CDR3 loop: CASRLQEYNEQFL. CDR3 DNA: TGTGCCAGCAGGCTACAGGAATACAATGAGCAGTTCCTC.

There are a few counts of this clonotype. The chain employs TRBV20-1 and TRBJ2-7; tentative D call: TRBD1 (6 bases). Germline CDR1 and CDR2: DFQATT and SNEGSKA (reference sequence). The CDR3 length is 15 residues. V was shortened by 2 bases and J by 2 bases, with 16 bases between the two germline ends. For the CDR3, the DNA is TGCAGTGCTAGACCATTCGGACAGAACGCCTACGAGCAGTACTTC. Its protein is CSARPFGQNAYEQYF.

In its sample, this clonotype was seen many times. The chain joins TRBV12-3 or TRBV12-4 to TRBJ2-3; D may be TRBD1 (7 bases). The CDR3 has 13 residues. Between the trimmed V and J ends, which lost 6 bases and 3 bases, there was a span of 10 bases. The CDR3, as DNA: TGTGCCAGCAGGACAGGGAGGACAGATACGCAGTATTTT. It codes for CASRTGRTDTQYF.

V is TRBV20-1 and J is TRBJ2-3, with D possibly being TRBD1 (5 bases). This CDR3 is built from 13 residues. V was clipped by 5 bases and J by 4 bases, with 13 bases between them. Germline assignment: CDR1 DFQATT and CDR2 SNEGSKA (reference sequence). CDR3 region: CSAPSWGADTQYF. Written as DNA, the CDR3 is TGCAGTGCTCCTTCCTGGGGCGCAGATACGCAGTATTTT.

This clonotype was counted many times. The rearrangement uses TRBV20-1 and TRBJ1-1; TRBD1 matches 9 bases. There are 14 residues in the CDR3. Trimming took 5 bases from V and 5 from J; bases not matched to a gene: 9. Germline V gene sequence: CDR1 DFQATT, CDR2 SNEGSKA (reference sequence). CDR3 sequence reads: CSASPGQGATEAFF. The CDR3, as DNA: TGCAGTGCTTCCCCGGGACAGGGTGCTACTGAAGCTTTCTTT.

This clonotype turned up a few times. The rearrangement links TRBV20-1 to TRBJ1-3; 7 nucleotides align to TRBD1. The CDR3 extends over 13 amino acids. Germline V gives CDR1 DFQATT, CDR2 SNEGSKA (reference sequence). V trimming: 6 bases; J trimming: 6 bases; junction bases outside the gene matches: 8. CDR3 protein: CSALQGRENTIYF. The CDR3 DNA reads as TGCAGTGCGCTACAGGGGAGGGAAAACACCATATATTTT.

In this sample, this clonotype turned up a few times. The V gene is TRBV27, the J gene TRBJ2-7; D unclear. The ends were cut back, 5 bases at V and 3 bases at J, with 17 bases in the middle. The germline CDR1 and CDR2 sequences are MNHEY and SMNVEV (reference sequence). This CDR3 comprises 15 residues. CDR3 DNA: TGTGCCAGCAGTCGTGGTAGTAGAGGCGTCTACGAGCAGTACTTC. Its protein is CASSRGSRGVYEQYF.

This clonotype was counted ten times or more. This sequence joins TRBV27 and TRBJ2-3, with D perhaps TRBD2 (6 bases). The V end lost 5 bases, the J end lost 2 bases, and 14 bases lay between the germline ends. Germline CDR1 and CDR2: MNHEY and SMNVEV (reference sequence). The CDR3 is 15 residues long. Written as DNA, the CDR3 is TGTGCCAGCAGTCCCCGGACTACCCTCACAGATACGCAGTATTTT. Residues: CASSPRTTLTDTQYF.

V usage is TRBV2 and J usage is TRBJ1-5; no reliable D call. The germline gives CDR1 SNHLY, CDR2 FYNNEI. The CDR3 length is 13 residues. The germline V and J ends were trimmed by 0 bases and 6 bases, with 6 bases remaining between them. The CDR3 region has the DNA TGTGCCAGCAGTGAAGCAGTGGGTCAGCCCCAGCATTTT. It specifies CASSEAVGQPQHF.

This clonotype was counted ten times or more. The chain combines TRBV3-1 with TRBJ2-5; D is ambiguous. Germline V gives CDR1 LGHDT, CDR2 YNNKEL (reference sequence). Trimming removed 0 bases from V and 4 bases from J, with 9 bases in between. The CDR3 is 14 amino acids. For the CDR3, the DNA is TGTGCCAGCAGCCAAGATGGTACAGTAGAGACCCAGTACTTC. It is translated as CASSQDGTVETQYF.

This clonotype showed up many times. The rearrangement joins TRBV4-1 to TRBJ2-7, with a tentative D call TRBD1 (6 bases). This CDR3 region has 16 residues. CDR1 is MGHRA and CDR2 is YSYEKL in the germline V gene. With 1 base removed from V and 3 bases from J, the gap between germline ends came to 16 bases. The CDR3 reads CASSQGGQKGVYEQYF. The CDR3 bases are TGCGCCAGCAGCCAAGGTGGACAGAAAGGGGTCTACGAGCAGTACTTC.

Many counts were recorded for this clonotype. The chain recombines TRBV27 with TRBJ1-2; D ambiguous. The CDR3 totals 12 residues. Trimming cost V 4 bases and J 8 bases, with 11 bases left between them. CDR1 MNHEY and CDR2 SMNVEV come from the germline V gene (reference sequence). For the CDR3, the DNA is TGTGCCAGCAGTTCCGACCGGGCCGGCTACACCTTC. Translating it yields CASSSDRAGYTF.

This clonotype was picked up many times. This chain uses TRBV29-1 with TRBJ1-1, with a possible D match to TRBD1 (5 bases). This CDR3 comprises 11 residues. The V end was cut by 7 bases, the J end by 4 bases, with 10 bases between. Germline V gene lookup returns CDR1 SQVTM and CDR2 ANQGSEA. Written as DNA, the CDR3 is TGCAGCGACAGAGGGGTCACTGAAGCTTTCTTT. Translation: CSDRGVTEAFF.

The chain links TRBV9 to TRBJ1-5; 8 nucleotides agree with TRBD1. The trim removed 4 bases at V and 2 bases at J, leaving 8 bases unmatched. The CDR3 has 16 residues. Looked up from germline, CDR1 is SGDLS and CDR2 is YYNGEE. The CDR3 DNA follows: TGTGCCAGCAGCCCAGAGGGGACAGGCGGCAATCAGCCCCAGCATTTT. It codes for CASSPEGTGGNQPQHF.

In its sample, this clonotype was seen a few times. The chain is built from TRBV29-1 and TRBJ2-1; D may correspond to TRBD1 or TRBD2 (5 bases each). The V and J ends lost 8 bases and 5 bases respectively, with 13 bases between them. Germline V gene lookup returns CDR1 SQVTM and CDR2 ANQGSEA. The CDR3 contains 12 residues. The DNA for the CDR3 is TGCAGCCCCGGATGGGGGAACAATGAGCAGTTCTTC. Its protein is CSPGWGNNEQFF.